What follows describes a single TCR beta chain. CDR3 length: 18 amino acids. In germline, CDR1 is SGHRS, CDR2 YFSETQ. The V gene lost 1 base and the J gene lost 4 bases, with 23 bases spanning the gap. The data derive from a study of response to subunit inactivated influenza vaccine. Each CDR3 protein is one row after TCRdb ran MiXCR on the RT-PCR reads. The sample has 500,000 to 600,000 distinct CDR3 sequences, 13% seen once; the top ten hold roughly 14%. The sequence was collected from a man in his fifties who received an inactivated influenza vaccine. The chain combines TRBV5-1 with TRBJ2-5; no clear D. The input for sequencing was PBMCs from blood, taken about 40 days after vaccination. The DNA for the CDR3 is TGCGCCAGCAGCTTGTCGTCAGCACCGAATCTCAGTCGAGAGACCCAGTACTTC. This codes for CASSLSSAPNLSRETQYF.